The sequence of this T cell receptor (beta chain) was determined in a study of PD-1 blockade in classical Hodgkin lymphoma. Each patient experienced a relapse that followed autologous stem cell transplantation, and brentuximab vedotin exposure varied. General observations from the study: As was reported, newly diagnosed patients showed lower baseline TCR diversity than healthy donors did.

Assay used: immunoSEQ multiplex PCR; TCRdb lists only in-frame clones, some missing. Of over 70,000 clones detected, roughly 89% appear once; the ten largest clones hold less than 25%. Of note for this clone: Its antigen remains unidentified.

The CDR3 covers 15 residues. CDR1 MRHNA and CDR2 SNTAGT come from the germline V gene. Trimming removed 2 bases from V and 2 bases from J; junction bases left unmatched: 3. This material consisted of peripheral blood mononuclear cells (PBMCs), taken at baseline. The source of this sequence is a human donor with classical Hodgkin lymphoma. The J gene is TRBJ2-1, the V gene TRBV6-4; TRBD2 aligns across 7 bases. In DNA form, the CDR3 reads TGTGCCAGCAGTGACGGCGGGAGCCCCTACAATGAGCAGTTCTTC. The encoded protein is CASSDGGSPYNEQFF.